This TCR beta chain was retrieved from a study of blood T cell repertoires in COVID-19. Study information: Samples taken during acute and convalescent COVID-19 were collected in the United States, Italy and Spain.

This CDR3 has 11 amino acids. The V and J ends lost 7 bases and 0 bases respectively, with 3 bases between them. Original data processing: Reference gene primers were amplified, and this amplification served to estimate nucleated cell counts. Here immunoSEQ multiplex PCR was the method, and the copy in TCRdb shows in-frame clones only, minus some. The D gene and trimming were derived from the DNA, and the V and J assignments and clone size from that table. The repertoire holds 76,000 or so clones, around 88% seen once, with approximately 8% in the top ten. The receptor's source is a man aged 30 to 39 with acute or convalescent COVID-19. The chain links TRBV12-3 or TRBV12-4 to TRBJ1-2; D uncertain. The sequencing input was peripheral blood. The CDR3 region is CASNSNYGYTF. DNA of the CDR3: TGTGCCAGCAACTCTAACTATGGCTACACCTTC.